The 23 T cell receptor beta chains below were found in one sample sequenced in a study of identifying expanded T cells in peripheral blood. Clones were read by immunoSEQ multiplex PCR, and TCRdb kept only the in-frame ones, dropping some. The sample contains around 130,000 clones, 80% to 90% of which appear only once. Sequencing was carried out using blood. These receptors all come from a person aged 18 to 75 in good health.

This rearrangement joins TRBV30 to TRBJ2-1; 14 positions agree with TRBD2. The CDR3 runs to 15 residues. CDR1 is GTSNPN, CDR2 SVGIG, per germline (reference sequence). V lost 2 bases to trimming and J lost 6 bases; unmatched junction nucleotides: 3. CDR3 protein: CAWSRLAGGFNEQFF. In nucleotides, the CDR3 is TGTGCCTGGAGTAGACTAGCGGGGGGGTTCAATGAGCAGTTCTTC.

The chain employs TRBV9 and TRBJ2-3, with a weak D call TRBD2 (5 bases). Trimming removed 2 bases from V and 6 bases from J, with 16 bases in between. This CDR3 region has 15 residues. CDR1 is SGDLS, CDR2 YYNGEE, per germline. The CDR3 coding sequence is TGTGCCAGCAGCGTCGGGGATCTAGGTCGGGATACGCAGTATTTT. This translates into CASSVGDLGRDTQYF. Variable domain in full (rest from reference TRBV9 and TRBJ2-3): DSGVTQTPKHLITATGQRVTLRCSPRSGDLSVYWYQQSLDQGLQFLIQYYNGEERAKGNILERFSAQQFPDLHSELNLSSLELGDSALYFCASSVGDLGRDTQYFGPGTRLTVL.

This rearrangement joins TRBV18 to TRBJ2-2, with TRBD2 identical over 10 bases. The CDR3 has 17 amino acids. Looked up from germline, CDR1 is KGHSH and CDR2 is LQKENI. J lost 5 bases, V lost 4 bases, and 10 bases had no gene match. CDR3 sequence reads: CASSRSRTSGKTGELFF. CDR3 bases: TGTGCCAGCTCACGGAGTCGCACTAGCGGGAAAACCGGGGAGCTGTTTTTT.

The chain couples TRBV7-3 to TRBJ2-7; tentative D call: TRBD1 (7 bases). The CDR3 is made up of 15 amino acids. V was shortened by 0 bases and J by 2 bases, with 11 bases between the two germline ends. Germline values: CDR1 SGHTA, CDR2 FQGTGA. The CDR3 DNA follows: TGTGCCAGCAGCTTAACCCAGGGGGGTCCCTACGAGCAGTACTTC. Encoded protein: CASSLTQGGPYEQYF.

The CDR3 is CASSQSSQEDYGYTF. The CDR3 DNA reads TGCGCCAGCAGCCAATCATCACAGGAAGACTATGGCTACACCTTC. The chain uses TRBV4-1 and TRBJ1-2, with D tentatively TRBD1 (5 bases). The CDR3 runs 15 residues. CDR1 MGHRA and CDR2 YSYEKL come from the germline V gene. V gave up 2 bases and J gave up 3 bases, with 13 bases separating them.

V gene TRBV6-5 combines with J gene TRBJ2-3; D might be TRBD1 (5 bases). The CDR3 sequence is 13 residues long. The ends were cut back, 6 bases at V and 2 bases at J, with 9 bases in the middle. Germline V gene lookup returns CDR1 MNHEY and CDR2 SVGAGI. CDR3 sequence reads: CASSHGHTDTQYF. Here the CDR3 DNA reads TGTGCCAGCAGCCACGGACACACAGATACGCAGTATTTT.

The J gene is TRBJ1-3, the V gene TRBV25-1; 12 nucleotides agree with TRBD1. CDR1 is MGHDK and CDR2 is SYGVNS in the germline V gene. The CDR3 sequence is 17 residues long. The V gene end was trimmed by 5 bases and the J gene end by 0 bases; junction bases not matched to a gene: 5. CDR3 region: CASSPGTGGLSGNTIYF. DNA for the CDR3: TGTGCCAGCAGTCCCGGGACAGGGGGCCTCTCTGGAAACACCATATATTTT.

A single count supports this clone. This sequence joins TRBV7-3 and TRBJ2-1, with D possibly being TRBD1 (6 bases). The germline V gene has CDR1 SGHTA and CDR2 FQGTGA. Trimming shortened V by 5 bases and J by 8 bases, and 13 bases separated the two germline ends. The CDR3 runs to 13 residues. CDR3 in DNA: TGTGCCAGCAGCCCCCCACAGGGCTATGAGCAGTTCTTC. Its protein product is CASSPPQGYEQFF.

The V call is TRBV7-6, the J call TRBJ2-3; TRBD1 agrees at 7 bases. This CDR3 has 15 amino acids. The trim removed 5 bases at V and 0 bases at J, leaving 5 bases unmatched. Germline V gene lookup returns CDR1 SGHVS and CDR2 FNYEAQ. The CDR3 is CASSLGGASTDTQYF. DNA of the CDR3: TGTGCCAGCAGCCTAGGGGGCGCCAGCACAGATACGCAGTATTTT.

The genes are TRBV10-3 and TRBJ1-1; 11 nucleotides line up with TRBD1. This CDR3 region has 16 residues. The V segment lost 6 bases and the J segment 3 bases; nucleotides outside the gene matches: 9. Germline V gives CDR1 ENHRY, CDR2 SYGVKD. The DNA for the CDR3 is TGTGCCATCAGCCGCGGACAGGGGGCGTCGGACACTGAAGCTTTCTTT. Amino acid sequence: CAISRGQGASDTEAFF.

The V and J genes are TRBV10-1 and TRBJ1-1; TRBD1 agrees at 8 bases. Germline V gene sequence: CDR1 WNHNN, CDR2 SYGVQD (reference sequence). The J segment lost 0 bases and the V segment lost 2 bases, leaving 17 bases of the junction unmatched. The CDR3 length is 20 residues. DNA of the CDR3: TGCGCCAGCAGTGAGGGGTTTTTTAAGACAGGGGCGATGATGAACACTGAAGCTTTCTTT. Its protein is CASSEGFFKTGAMMNTEAFF.

The genes are TRBV19 and TRBJ1-1; D unresolved. V was clipped by 10 bases and J by 0 bases, with 9 bases between them. The CDR3 has 12 residues. Germline V CDR1 and CDR2: LNHDA, SQIVND (reference sequence). CDR3 in amino acids: CATKGMNTEAFF. In nucleotides, the CDR3 is TGTGCCACCAAGGGTATGAACACTGAAGCTTTCTTT.

This clone counts as medium-sized. The chain couples TRBV10-3 to TRBJ2-7, with D possibly TRBD1 on 6 matching bases. Germline CDR1 is ENHRY and CDR2 is SYGVKD. V dropped 10 bases and J dropped 3 bases, with 13 bases sitting between them. The CDR3 is 12 amino acids. In nucleotides, the CDR3 is TGTGCCACCCGGGACACGGTCTACGAGCAGTACTTC. It translates to CATRDTVYEQYF.

This clone was recorded once. The chain links TRBV19 to TRBJ2-1; TRBD1 matches at 7 bases. Germline-derived CDR1 and CDR2 are LNHDA and SQIVND (reference sequence). This CDR3 has 16 amino acids. V lost 3 bases and J lost 5; bases outside the gene matches: 10. The CDR3 reads CASSIEAGTEDNEQFF. The CDR3, as DNA: TGTGCCAGTAGTATTGAAGCCGGGACAGAGGACAATGAGCAGTTCTTC.

The chain is built from TRBV7-9 and TRBJ2-1; D unclear. V lost 5 bases to trimming and J lost 9 bases, with 11 bases between them. CDR3 size: 12 residues. Germline assignment: CDR1 SEHNR and CDR2 FQNEAQ (reference sequence). The CDR3 is CASSALATEQFF. DNA for the CDR3: TGTGCCAGCAGCGCCTTGGCGACTGAGCAGTTCTTC.

This clone was picked up a small number of times. The chain carries TRBV28 and TRBJ2-2; 12 bases are shared with TRBD1. This CDR3 spans 17 amino acids. Germline V gives CDR1 MDHEN, CDR2 SYDVKM. V gave up 4 bases and J gave up 7 bases; unmatched junction bases: 10. The CDR3 nucleotides read TGTGCCAGCAGTTCGACCCGGGACAGGGGGCCGAACGGGGAGCTGTTTTTT. This translates into CASSSTRDRGPNGELFF.

CDR3 protein: CASSEMWWDYEQYF. The CDR3 DNA reads TGTGCCAGCAGTGAAATGTGGTGGGACTACGAGCAGTACTTC. The chain is built from TRBV6-1 and TRBJ2-7; D is unresolved. The V gene's germline CDR1 is MNHNS and CDR2 SASEGT. Trimming cost V 2 bases and J 3 bases, with 11 bases left between them. The CDR3 runs to 14 residues.

This clone was detected a few times. DNA of the CDR3: TGTGCCAGTACTAGGATTGGGGGAGGTGAGCCCCAGCATTTT. Translating gives CASTRIGGGEPQHF. The genes are TRBV19 and TRBJ1-5; possible D gene TRBD1, 5 bases. V gave up 7 bases and J gave up 8 bases, with 18 bases separating them. Germline-derived CDR1 and CDR2 are LNHDA and SQIVND (reference sequence). The CDR3 totals 14 residues.

This chain uses TRBV7-7 with TRBJ2-2, with no clear D. V gave up 1 base and J gave up 2 bases, with 8 bases separating them. Per the germline V gene, CDR1 is SSHAT and CDR2 is FNYEAQ (reference sequence). This CDR3 spans 15 amino acids. The CDR3 loop reads CASSLGQPNTGELFF. The DNA for the CDR3 is TGTGCCAGCAGCTTAGGGCAGCCTAACACCGGGGAGCTGTTTTTT.

This clone was found a few times. The V and J genes are TRBV2 and TRBJ1-1, with 9 bases that match TRBD1. The CDR3 totals 13 residues. J gave up 4 bases and V 6 bases, and 3 bases lay outside the gene matches. In germline, CDR1 is SNHLY, CDR2 FYNNEI. The CDR3 DNA reads as TGTGCCAGCAGGGGGACAGGGAGCACTGAAGCTTTCTTT. Translation: CASRGTGSTEAFF.

The CDR3 region is CASSTTATNEKLFF. The CDR3 nucleotides are TGTGCCAGCAGCACTACAGCAACTAATGAAAAACTGTTTTTT. The rearrangement links TRBV9 to TRBJ1-4; D remains ambiguous. The CDR3 is made up of 14 amino acids. The V gene's germline CDR1 is SGDLS and CDR2 YYNGEE. V was trimmed by 4 bases and J by 0 bases, leaving 7 bases between them.

The chain uses TRBV18 and TRBJ1-2, with a possible D match to TRBD1 (6 bases). The V and J ends lost 2 bases and 6 bases respectively, with 16 bases between them. The CDR3 is 15 amino acids. CDR1 and CDR2 from the germline V gene are KGHSH and LQKENI. CDR3 amino acids: CASSPNRARVDGYTF. The CDR3 DNA reads as TGTGCCAGCTCACCAAACAGGGCTAGAGTGGATGGCTACACCTTC.

This clone was observed a handful of times. The chain has TRBV2 and TRBJ1-5, with TRBD1 as a possible D gene (6 bases). Germline V CDR1 and CDR2: SNHLY, FYNNEI. The CDR3 contains 15 residues. V was clipped by 4 bases and J by 2 bases, with 12 bases between them. DNA of the CDR3: TGTGCCAGCAGTGGACAGCCAGGGGGCAATCAGCCCCAGCATTTT. Its translation is CASSGQPGGNQPQHF.